Shown below are 9 T cell receptor beta chains from a single sample sequenced in a study of cytomegalovirus exposure and HLA in healthy donors. With 60 Vbeta and 13 Jbeta primers, the PCR was carried out. The assay was immunoSEQ multiplex PCR, and TCRdb's table has in-frame clones only and misses some. This table has about 120,000 clones, roughly 70% appearing once. Specimen: PBMCs. These receptors originate from a man aged 25-45 years in good health and CMV-seronegative.

This rearrangement joins TRBV28 to TRBJ1-2; 7 bases agree with TRBD1. The CDR3 spans 13 residues. Losses at the gene ends were 4 bases for V and 8 bases for J; bases not matched to a gene: 7. Germline V gene data show CDR1 as MDHEN and CDR2 as SYDVKM. The CDR3 DNA reads as TGTGCCAGCAGTTGGGGACAGCTCAGAGGCTACACCTTC. It encodes CASSWGQLRGYTF.

This clone was found once. The chain joins TRBV10-3 to TRBJ1-2; 10 positions agree with TRBD1. Germline lookup yields CDR1 ENHRY and CDR2 SYGVKD. Trimming removed 8 bases from V and 8 bases from J; junction bases left unmatched: 8. The CDR3 totals 13 residues. The CDR3, as DNA: TGTGCCATCGATCACCGGGACAGGGGAGGCTACACCTTC. Translated: CAIDHRDRGGYTF.

This chain connects TRBV5-1 to TRBJ2-7; TRBD1 is a possible D gene (5 bases). Trimming pared 0 bases from V and 5 bases from J, leaving 12 bases between. Germline values: CDR1 SGHRS, CDR2 YFSETQ. The CDR3 is 14 amino acids. CDR3 loop: CASSLGVRVDEQYF. CDR3 DNA sequence: TGCGCCAGCAGCTTGGGAGTCAGGGTTGACGAGCAGTACTTC.

There are a few counts of this clone. This chain uses TRBV28 with TRBJ1-2, with a tentative D call TRBD1 (6 bases). This CDR3 contains 14 residues. V shed 8 bases and J shed 4 bases, with 17 bases lying between them. Looked up from germline, CDR1 is MDHEN and CDR2 is SYDVKM. The CDR3 DNA is TGTGCCAGCTGGGAAAGGGACATAAGCTATGGCTACACCTTC. Amino acids: CASWERDISYGYTF.

V is TRBV7-9 and J is TRBJ2-5, with D maybe TRBD2 (6 bases). The DNA end is more similar to TRBJ2-7, so the J call may be wrong. This CDR3 contains 16 residues. Germline V gene lookup returns CDR1 SEHNR and CDR2 FQNEAQ (reference sequence). As DNA, the CDR3 is TGTGCCAGCAGCCAGATAGAGGGGAGGAGGACCTACGAGCAGTACTTC. Its translation: CASSQIEGRRTYEQYF.

The rearrangement links TRBV7-9 to TRBJ2-5, with 12 bases aligning to TRBD2. The J segment lost 6 bases and the V segment lost 5 bases, leaving 7 bases of the junction unmatched. CDR1 and CDR2 from the germline V gene are SEHNR and FQNEAQ (reference sequence). This CDR3 contains 15 residues. The CDR3 spells CASSPSGGDRKTQYF. As DNA, the CDR3 is TGTGCCAGCAGCCCTAGCGGGGGGGATAGGAAGACCCAGTACTTC.

In nucleotides, the CDR3 is TGTGCCAGCTCTTTAAGCACAGATACGCAGTATTTT. Its protein product is CASSLSTDTQYF. This sequence joins TRBV6-1 and TRBJ2-3; D is unclear. The length of the CDR3 is 12 residues. With 8 bases removed from V and 0 bases from J, the gap between germline ends came to 6 bases. The germline V gene encodes CDR1 MNHNS and CDR2 SASEGT.

The V gene is TRBV28, the J gene TRBJ1-2; no definite D call. This CDR3 is built from 14 residues. The V gene lost 2 bases and the J gene lost 7 bases, with 14 bases spanning the gap. CDR1 is MDHEN, CDR2 SYDVKM, per germline. The CDR3 DNA reads as TGTGCCAGCAGTTTAGGGTACAGCCTTTTTGGCTACACCTTC. Its protein is CASSLGYSLFGYTF.

This sequence joins TRBV6-5 and TRBJ2-1; TRBD1 matches 11 bases. V lost 6 bases to trimming and J lost 2 bases; unmatched junction nucleotides: 0. The CDR3 is made up of 14 amino acids. In germline, CDR1 is MNHEY, CDR2 SVGAGI. The CDR3 DNA follows: TGTGCCAGCAGGGACAGGGGGCCCTACAATGAGCAGTTCTTC. This translates into CASRDRGPYNEQFF.